The TCR beta chain under discussion was sequenced for a study of blood T cell repertoires in COVID-19. Across the whole study: Samples representing acute and convalescent COVID-19 were sourced from the United States, Italy and Spain. Sources were T cells, B-cell-depleted T cells, or PBMCs; the material itself was cDNA or gDNA.

Per the study methods: Amplification of reference gene primers provided the estimated nucleated cell counts. The table came from immunoSEQ multiplex PCR; TCRdb's copy has only in-frame clones and leaves some out. D and trimming come from the DNA, and the V and J calls and clone size come from that table. The data show roughly 20,000 clones, around nine tenths seen once. There are 15 residues in the CDR3. Germline CDR1 SGHRS, CDR2 YFSETQ. With 4 bases removed from V and 1 base from J, the gap between germline ends came to 15 bases. The sample comprised peripheral blood. This clonotype was sampled from a human donor in a cohort sampled during active COVID-19. V is TRBV5-1 and J is TRBJ2-7; TRBD1 is a possible D gene (6 bases). This CDR3 is CASSPRTDSSYEQYF. The CDR3 bases are TGCGCCAGCAGCCCCAGGACGGACAGTTCCTACGAGCAGTACTTC.